Listed below are T cell receptor beta chains from one sample, sequenced in a study of T cell responses to AZD1222 COVID-19 vaccine. TCRdb keeps only in-frame clones here, not all; method: immunoSEQ multiplex PCR. The profile shows approximately 150,000 clones, 91% of them singletons. The sequencing here drew on peripheral blood, taken 28 days after the second AZD1222 dose. These receptors originate from an adult who received the AZD1222 COVID-19 vaccine. Both conserved end residues are part of each CDR3. Each record gives: D gene, J gene, V gene, clone size, CDR3 protein, CDR3 DNA. D genes are given only for firm matches. Part of the rows lack a size; the others show once, few, many or a class for expanded clones.

d_gene: -
j_gene: TRBJ1-1
v_gene: TRBV5-5
abundance: -
CDR3aa: CASSGTGLLDTEAFF
CDR3nt: TGTGCCAGCAGCGGTACAGGCCTCCTGGACACTGAAGCTTTCTTT

d_gene: TRBD1
j_gene: TRBJ1-2
v_gene: TRBV5-4
abundance: -
CDR3aa: CASSFTGGYGYTF
CDR3nt: TGTGCCAGCAGCTTCACAGGGGGCTATGGCTACACCTTC

d_gene: -
j_gene: TRBJ1-1
v_gene: TRBV25-1
abundance: -
CDR3aa: CASSQRALSNTEAFF
CDR3nt: TGTGCCAGCAGTCAACGGGCTCTTTCGAACACTGAAGCTTTCTTT

d_gene: -
j_gene: TRBJ1-4
v_gene: TRBV7-2
abundance: -
CDR3aa: CASSPLLRVSEKLFF
CDR3nt: TGTGCCAGCAGCCCCTTATTGAGAGTGAGTGAAAAACTGTTTTTT

d_gene: -
j_gene: TRBJ2-7
v_gene: TRBV9
abundance: -
CDR3aa: CASSVGEGYEQYF
CDR3nt: TGTGCCAGCAGCGTAGGGGAAGGCTACGAGCAGTACTTC

d_gene: TRBD1
j_gene: TRBJ2-5
v_gene: TRBV29-1
abundance: -
CDR3aa: CSVVRTGYQETQYF
CDR3nt: TGCAGCGTTGTAAGGACAGGGTACCAAGAGACCCAGTACTTC

d_gene: -
j_gene: TRBJ2-5
v_gene: TRBV5-8
abundance: -
CDR3aa: CASSLGQDYQETQYF
CDR3nt: TGTGCCAGCAGCTTGGGGCAGGATTACCAAGAGACCCAGTACTTC

d_gene: TRBD2
j_gene: TRBJ2-7
v_gene: TRBV18
abundance: -
CDR3aa: CASSPQTSVLSEQYF
CDR3nt: TGTGCCAGCTCACCCCAGACTAGCGTTTTAAGCGAGCAGTACTTC

d_gene: TRBD2
j_gene: TRBJ2-1
v_gene: TRBV19
abundance: -
CDR3aa: CASSIAGGRYNEQFF
CDR3nt: TGTGCCAGTAGTATAGCGGGGGGGAGGTACAATGAGCAGTTCTTC

d_gene: TRBD1
j_gene: TRBJ2-3
v_gene: TRBV2
abundance: -
CDR3aa: CASSDHQGARADTQYF
CDR3nt: TGTGCCAGCAGTGACCACCAGGGGGCGCGGGCAGATACGCAGTATTTT

d_gene: -
j_gene: TRBJ2-7
v_gene: TRBV23-1
abundance: -
CDR3aa: CASTQGSYEQYF
CDR3nt: TGCGCCAGCACGCAAGGCTCCTACGAGCAGTACTTC

d_gene: -
j_gene: TRBJ1-1
v_gene: TRBV10-3
abundance: -
CDR3aa: CAISESLDTEAFF
CDR3nt: TGTGCCATCAGTGAGTCTCTGGACACTGAAGCTTTCTTT

d_gene: TRBD2
j_gene: TRBJ2-5
v_gene: TRBV6-2/TRBV6-3
abundance: -
CDR3aa: CASSYSTEPGGLQETQYF
CDR3nt: TGTGCCAGCAGTTACTCCACCGAGCCGGGGGGGCTACAAGAGACCCAGTACTTC

d_gene: TRBD1
j_gene: TRBJ1-4
v_gene: TRBV5-1
abundance: -
CDR3aa: CASSFSGTGNTEKLFF
CDR3nt: TGCGCCAGCAGCTTCTCCGGGACAGGGAACACTGAAAAACTGTTTTTT

d_gene: -
j_gene: TRBJ2-7
v_gene: TRBV5-1
abundance: -
CDR3aa: CASSLVRDEQYF
CDR3nt: TGCGCCAGCAGCTTGGTCCGGGACGAGCAGTACTTC

d_gene: TRBD1
j_gene: TRBJ1-5
v_gene: TRBV18
abundance: -
CDR3aa: CASSEQGKDQPQHF
CDR3nt: TGTGCCAGCTCAGAACAGGGGAAGGATCAGCCCCAGCATTTT

d_gene: -
j_gene: TRBJ1-2
v_gene: TRBV29-1
abundance: few
CDR3aa: CSVERQGYGYTF
CDR3nt: TGCAGCGTTGAACGGCAGGGCTATGGCTACACCTTC

d_gene: -
j_gene: TRBJ2-6
v_gene: TRBV5-4
abundance: -
CDR3aa: CASSPGQTEVNVLTF
CDR3nt: TGTGCCAGCAGCCCCGGACAAACAGAGGTCAACGTCCTGACTTTC

d_gene: TRBD1
j_gene: TRBJ2-2
v_gene: TRBV7-9
abundance: -
CDR3aa: CASSSDRVWTGELFF
CDR3nt: TGTGCCAGCAGCTCAGACAGGGTTTGGACCGGGGAGCTGTTTTTT